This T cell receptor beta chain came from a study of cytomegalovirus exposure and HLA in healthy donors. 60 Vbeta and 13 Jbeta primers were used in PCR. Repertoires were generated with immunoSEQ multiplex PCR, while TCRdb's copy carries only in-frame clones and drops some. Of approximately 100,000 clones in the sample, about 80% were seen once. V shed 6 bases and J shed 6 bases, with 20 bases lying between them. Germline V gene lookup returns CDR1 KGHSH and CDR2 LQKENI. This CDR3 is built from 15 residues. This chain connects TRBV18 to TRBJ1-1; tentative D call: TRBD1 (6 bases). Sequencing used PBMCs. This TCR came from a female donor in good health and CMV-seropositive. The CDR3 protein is CASSQADSAFAEAFF. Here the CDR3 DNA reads TGTGCCAGCTCTCAAGCGGACAGCGCCTTCGCTGAAGCTTTCTTT.